A single T cell receptor (beta chain) is shown here with its context. Its target is not known. This sample stems from a study of CD8 T cells in ankylosing spondylitis. The authors made TCR beta libraries by quantitative 5'-RACE with molecular barcodes. TCRdb used MiXCR to reprocess the 5' RACE reads, holding one entry per CDR3 protein. The sample includes fewer than 750,000 distinct CDR3 sequences, around 17% of them seen just once. Germline CDR1 SGHRS, CDR2 YFSETQ. Trimming removed 0 bases at V and 2 bases at J, with 9 bases between. This CDR3 contains 15 residues. Overall study results and limits: There was a TCR beta motif, made of several highly homologous variants, that appeared characteristic of ankylosing spondylitis blood. Disease-linked clones, CD8+, were relatively rare in peripheral blood. In the blood and synovial fluid of reactive arthritis, some motif variants had been previously reported.

The genes are TRBV5-1 and TRBJ2-1; D ambiguous. This sequence originates from a male donor with ankylosing spondylitis. Sequenced material: blood, either unsorted or a sorted T cell fraction (not recorded which). CDR3 coding DNA: TGCGCCAGCAGCTTGGAACACCGAGCCTACAATGAGCAGTTCTTC. This encodes CASSLEHRAYNEQFF.